The 28 T cell receptor beta chains reported below all come from one sample, sequenced in a study of brain T cells in children with intractable seizures. Only in-frame clones appear in the TCRdb table, and some are missing; sequencing was by immunoSEQ multiplex PCR. The table includes 340,000 or so clones, 93% detected once. Documented time point: blood from clinic visit 5 months post-surgery; TSC patient then seizure free. Sequenced material: peripheral blood, taken more than 4 months after surgery. The receptors here all came from a boy less than two years old with tuberous sclerosis and intractable seizures.

The genes are TRBV5-1 and TRBJ1-2, with 9 bases lining up with TRBD1. V was pared by 2 bases and J by 6 bases, with 8 bases of the junction left unmatched. The germline CDR1 and CDR2 sequences are SGHRS and YFSETQ. The CDR3 has 15 amino acids. CDR3 amino acids: CASSLKGTGGNGYTF. The CDR3 DNA sequence: TGCGCCAGCAGCTTAAAAGGAACAGGGGGCAATGGCTACACCTTC. The full variable domain, with the rest looked up from reference TRBV5-1 and TRBJ1-2, is KAGVTQTPRYLIKTRGQQVTLSCSPISGHRSVSWYQQTPGQGLQFLFEYFSETQRNKGNFPGRFSGRQFSNSRSEMNVSTLELGDSALYLCASSLKGTGGNGYTFGSGTRLTVV.

The chain carries TRBV12-5 and TRBJ1-5, with D hard to call. V lost 1 base and J 5 bases, leaving 21 bases between the germline ends. The CDR3 is made up of 18 amino acids. Germline assignment: CDR1 LGHNT and CDR2 FRNRAP. In DNA, the CDR3 is TGTGCTAGTGGTTTGGACGCTCTGGAGGGCCTGGGCCATCAGCCCCAGCATTTT. This sequence encodes CASGLDALEGLGHQPQHF.

The V and J genes are TRBV15 and TRBJ2-5; D possibly corresponds to TRBD2 (6 bases). V was cut by 4 bases and J by 2 bases, with 11 bases left in between. Germline-derived CDR1 and CDR2 are LNHNV and YYDKDF (reference sequence). There are 14 residues in the CDR3. The CDR3 bases are TGTGCCACCAGCACTGAGGGGACTCAAGAGACCCAGTACTTC. Translating it yields CATSTEGTQETQYF.

The CDR3 DNA is TGTGCCACCAGCAGAGCTCGACAGGGAATCTACGGCTACACCTTC. As protein: CATSRARQGIYGYTF. This chain joins TRBV15 and TRBJ1-2, with TRBD1 matching over 7 bases. J was trimmed by 8 bases and V by 1 base; bases with no gene match: 10. The CDR3 spans 15 residues. From germline, CDR1 is LNHNV and CDR2 YYDKDF (reference sequence). The variable domain in full, with the rest retrieved from reference TRBV15 and TRBJ1-2, is DAMVIQNPRYQVTQFGKPVTLSCSQTLNHNVMYWYQQKSSQAPKLLFHYYDKDFNNEADTPDNFQSRRPNTSFCFLDIRSPGLGDTAMYLCATSRARQGIYGYTFGSGTRLTVV.

The chain is built from TRBV6-2 or TRBV6-3 and TRBJ2-1; D is possibly TRBD1 or TRBD2 (5 bases each). The CDR3 is made up of 15 amino acids. Trimming cost V 0 bases and J 6 bases, with 12 bases left between them. CDR1 and CDR2 (germline): MNHEY, SVGEGT. The CDR3 region has the DNA TGTGCCAGCAGTTACTCATGGGGGTTCACCAATGAGCAGTTCTTC. As protein: CASSYSWGFTNEQFF.

The chain links TRBV7-6 to TRBJ1-1; tentative D call: TRBD1 (6 bases). The germline V gene encodes CDR1 SGHVS and CDR2 FNYEAQ. The CDR3 extends over 12 amino acids. Trimming stripped 3 bases from V and 5 bases from J, with 7 bases between. For the CDR3, the DNA is TGTGCCAGCAGCTTGACAGGTACTGAAGCTTTCTTT. As protein: CASSLTGTEAFF.

The chain is built from TRBV9 and TRBJ2-7; tentative D call: TRBD1 (6 bases). Trimming stripped 4 bases from V and 1 base from J, with 12 bases between. CDR3 size: 14 residues. CDR1 and CDR2 from the germline V gene are SGDLS and YYNGEE. CDR3 residues: CASSPLDSSYEQYF. CDR3 DNA: TGTGCCAGCAGCCCGTTGGACAGTTCCTACGAGCAGTACTTC.

This chain connects TRBV4-2 to TRBJ2-1; the D gene is possibly TRBD2 (6 bases). CDR3 size: 17 residues. Per the germline V gene, CDR1 is LGHNA and CDR2 is YNFKEQ. Trimming removed 4 bases from V and 3 bases from J, with 19 bases in between. The CDR3 is CASSPLFPGLDYNEQFF. Here the CDR3 DNA reads TGTGCCAGCAGCCCTCTTTTCCCGGGACTGGACTACAATGAGCAGTTCTTC.

V usage is TRBV3-1 (or the pseudogene TRBV3-2) and J usage is TRBJ2-4; possibly TRBD2 for D (6 bases). Germline assignment: CDR1 LGHDT and CDR2 YNNKEL (reference sequence). This CDR3 comprises 15 residues. V lost 7 bases and J 6 bases, leaving 19 bases between the germline ends. This chain's CDR3 is CASTHGELAGNIQYF. The CDR3 region has the DNA TGTGCCAGCACCCATGGGGAACTAGCCGGAAACATTCAGTACTTC.

This clone appeared once. The chain is built from TRBV27 and TRBJ2-3; 14 positions agree with TRBD2. The V and J ends lost 3 bases and 5 bases, in that order; junction bases with no gene match: 10. CDR3 length equals 18 residues. Germline CDR1 reads MNHEY; CDR2 reads SMNVEV (reference sequence). CDR3 nucleotide sequence: TGTGCCAGCAGTTTCCCTGGACTAGCGGGAGGATGGCGAGATACGCAGTATTTT. This gives the protein CASSFPGLAGGWRDTQYF.

V is TRBV18 and J is TRBJ1-3; TRBD1 matches at 9 bases. The germline gives CDR1 KGHSH, CDR2 LQKENI. V lost 3 bases to trimming and J lost 7 bases; unmatched junction nucleotides: 4. The CDR3 sequence is 14 residues long. The CDR3 reads CASSPNDRGNTIYF. In DNA, the CDR3 is TGTGCCAGCTCACCGAATGACAGGGGGAACACCATATATTTT.

The chain recombines TRBV6-4 with TRBJ1-5; D perhaps matches TRBD1 (5 bases). V was shortened by 2 bases and J by 0 bases, with 32 bases between the two germline ends. The germline gives CDR1 MRHNA, CDR2 SNTAGT. This CDR3 comprises 23 residues. This CDR3 reads CASSDTGGGRETWWVVSNQPQHF. The CDR3 nucleotides are TGTGCCAGCAGTGACACAGGTGGAGGGAGAGAGACCTGGTGGGTGGTTAGCAATCAGCCCCAGCATTTT.

The rearrangement uses TRBV7-9 and TRBJ2-1; D is perhaps TRBD2 (6 bases). CDR1 and CDR2 from the germline V gene are SEHNR and FQNEAQ (reference sequence). The CDR3 totals 15 residues. Between the trimmed V and J ends, which lost 5 bases and 5 bases, there was a span of 16 bases. The CDR3 here is CASSRVAWGDNEQFF. The CDR3, as DNA: TGTGCCAGCAGCCGCGTAGCCTGGGGGGACAATGAGCAGTTCTTC.

The chain recombines TRBV19 with TRBJ1-2; 7 nucleotides agree with TRBD1. Trimming took 3 bases from V and 0 from J; bases not matched to a gene: 1. This CDR3 contains 14 residues. Germline CDR1 LNHDA, CDR2 SQIVND (reference sequence). Here the CDR3 reads CASSIQGANYGYTF. CDR3 in DNA: TGTGCCAGTAGTATCCAGGGGGCTAACTATGGCTACACCTTC.

The chain links TRBV11-3 to TRBJ2-1; 8 bases map to TRBD1. Germline assignment: CDR1 SGHNT and CDR2 YENEEA. The CDR3 totals 14 residues. V gave up 8 bases and J gave up 4 bases; unmatched junction bases: 7. The CDR3 nucleotides are TGTGCCAGCGGAATAGGGACAGGTTACAATGAGCAGTTCTTC. Residues: CASGIGTGYNEQFF. The full variable domain, in which reference TRBV11-3 and TRBJ2-1 provide the parts outside the CDR3, is EAGVVQSPRYKIIEKKQPVAFWCNPISGHNTLYWYLQNLGQGPELLIRYENEEAVDDSQLPKDRFSAERLKGVDSTLKIQPAELGDSAVYLCASGIGTGYNEQFFGPGTRLTVL.

The chain has TRBV7-2 and TRBJ2-6; the match to TRBD2 covers 8 bases. V lost 4 bases, J lost 4 bases, and 0 bases stayed unmatched. Germline V gene sequence: CDR1 SGHTA, CDR2 FQGNSA. The CDR3 runs to 14 residues. DNA for the CDR3: TGTGCCAGCAGCTGGACTAGCGGGGCCAACGTCCTGACTTTC. This codes for CASSWTSGANVLTF.

The genes are TRBV7-9 and TRBJ1-1; a weak D match, TRBD1 (6 bases). CDR3 size: 16 residues. Germline V gives CDR1 SEHNR, CDR2 FQNEAQ (reference sequence). Trimming pared 3 bases from V and 5 bases from J, leaving 19 bases between. CDR3 sequence reads: CASSFEPGRGGTEAFF. As DNA, the CDR3 is TGTGCCAGCAGCTTTGAGCCAGGGAGAGGGGGGACTGAAGCTTTCTTT.

This clone appeared once. V gene TRBV5-4 combines with J gene TRBJ2-7; TRBD2 might be the D (5 bases). Germline lookup yields CDR1 SGHNT and CDR2 YYREEE (reference sequence). The V gene lost 0 bases and the J gene lost 3 bases, with 13 bases spanning the gap. CDR3 size: 15 residues. The CDR3 loop reads CASSLVPGNGYEQYF. The CDR3, as DNA: TGTGCCAGCAGCTTGGTCCCCGGGAACGGCTACGAGCAGTACTTC.

V usage is TRBV5-1 and J usage is TRBJ2-7; maybe TRBD1 (5 bases). V lost 0 bases to trimming and J lost 5 bases, with 12 bases between them. The CDR3 extends over 14 amino acids. Germline V lookup: CDR1 SGHRS, CDR2 YFSETQ. This CDR3 reads CASSLVAGSDEQYF. As DNA, the CDR3 is TGCGCCAGCAGCTTGGTTGCAGGGTCGGACGAGCAGTACTTC.

The chain's CDR3 is CASSQQPNQPQHF. In DNA, the CDR3 is TGTGCCAGCAGCCAACAGCCCAATCAGCCCCAGCATTTT. V and J are TRBV2 and TRBJ1-5; D unclear. The V end was cut by 6 bases, the J end by 3 bases, with 9 bases between. Germline V lookup: CDR1 SNHLY, CDR2 FYNNEI. The length of the CDR3 is 13 residues.

V and J are TRBV30 and TRBJ1-6; the D gene is possibly TRBD1 (5 bases). Between the trimmed V and J ends, which lost 3 bases and 5 bases, there was a span of 8 bases. This CDR3 comprises 13 residues. Germline-derived CDR1 and CDR2 are GTSNPN and SVGIG (reference sequence). CDR3 sequence reads: CAWRAGDNSPLHF. The DNA for the CDR3 is TGTGCCTGGAGAGCGGGGGATAATTCACCCCTCCACTTT.

The chain recombines TRBV11-1 with TRBJ2-5; 8 positions agree with TRBD1. CDR3 length: 15 amino acids. Trimming removed 1 base from V and 5 bases from J; junction bases left unmatched: 6. The germline V gene has CDR1 SGHAT and CDR2 FQDESV (reference sequence). The CDR3 nucleotides read TGTGCCAGCAGCTTAGACAGGGGGTTTACGGAGACCCAGTACTTC. Its translation: CASSLDRGFTETQYF.

Remarks on this clone: An end of the junction does not agree with germline; a read error may underlie this. The rearrangement uses TRBV10-3 and TRBJ2-5; possibly TRBD1 for D (5 bases). The CDR3 is 15 amino acids. In germline, CDR1 is ENHRY, CDR2 SYGVKD. The CDR3 sequence is CAISERGFQQGTQYF. The CDR3 DNA reads as TGTGCCATCAGTGAGAGGGGATTCCAACAAGGGACCCAGTACTTC.

The CDR3 coding sequence is TGTGCCAGTAGTATGCCTAATTCACCCCTCCACTTT. Translated: CASSMPNSPLHF. The chain recombines TRBV19 with TRBJ1-6, with unresolved D. The V gene lost 3 bases and the J gene lost 6 bases, with 3 bases spanning the gap. Per germline, CDR1 LNHDA and CDR2 SQIVND (reference sequence). This CDR3 has 12 amino acids.

The chain recombines TRBV28 with TRBJ2-1; no firm D call. V was cut by 3 bases and J by 10 bases, with 16 bases left in between. This CDR3 is 14 amino acids long. Germline V lookup: CDR1 MDHEN, CDR2 SYDVKM. The CDR3 sequence: CASSFRQAKEEQFF. For the CDR3, the DNA is TGTGCCAGCAGTTTTCGGCAGGCCAAGGAAGAGCAGTTCTTC.

This rearrangement joins TRBV2 to TRBJ1-2; no firm D call. This CDR3 has 14 residues. The V and J ends lost 2 bases and 7 bases respectively, with 14 bases between them. CDR1 is SNHLY, CDR2 FYNNEI, per germline. For the CDR3, the DNA is TGTGCCAGCAGTGAATCGAGACCGGCAAGTGGCTACACCTTC. Translated: CASSESRPASGYTF.

This clone is a singleton in its sample. J is TRBJ1-5 and V is TRBV19; D gene unclear. Looked up from germline, CDR1 is LNHDA and CDR2 is SQIVND (reference sequence). The CDR3 is 15 residues long. The V end lost 3 bases, the J end lost 1 base, and 10 bases lay between the germline ends. As DNA, the CDR3 is TGTGCCAGTAGTATGACGGGTATGAGCAATCAGCCCCAGCATTTT. Translating it yields CASSMTGMSNQPQHF.

V and J are TRBV12-5 and TRBJ1-1, with TRBD1 identical over 8 bases. The CDR3 consists of 15 residues. From germline, CDR1 is LGHNT and CDR2 FRNRAP. The J segment lost 5 bases and the V segment lost 2 bases, leaving 7 bases of the junction unmatched. The CDR3 DNA is TGTGCTAGTGGTTTGACGGAAACAGGGGGGACTGAAGCTTTCTTT. This sequence encodes CASGLTETGGTEAFF. Using reference TRBV12-5 and TRBJ1-1 for the parts outside the CDR3, the full variable domain is DARVTQTPRHKVTEMGQEVTMRCQPILGHNTVFWYRQTMMQGLELLAYFRNRAPLDDSGMPKDRFSAEMPDATLATLKIQPSEPRDSAVYFCASGLTETGGTEAFFGQGTRLTVV.